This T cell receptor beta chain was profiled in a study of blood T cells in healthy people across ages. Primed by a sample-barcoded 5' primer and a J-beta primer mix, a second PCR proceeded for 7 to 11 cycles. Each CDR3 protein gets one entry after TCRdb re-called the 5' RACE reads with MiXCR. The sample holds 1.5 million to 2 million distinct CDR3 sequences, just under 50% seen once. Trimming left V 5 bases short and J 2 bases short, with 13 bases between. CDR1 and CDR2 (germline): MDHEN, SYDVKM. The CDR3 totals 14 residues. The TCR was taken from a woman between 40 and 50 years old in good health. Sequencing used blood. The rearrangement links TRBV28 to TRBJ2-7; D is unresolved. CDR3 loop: CASSAARNPYEQYF. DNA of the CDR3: TGTGCCAGCAGTGCCGCAAGAAATCCCTACGAGCAGTACTTC. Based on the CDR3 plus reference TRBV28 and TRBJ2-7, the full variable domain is DVKVTQSSRYLVKRTGEKVFLECVQDMDHENMFWYRQDPGLGLRLIYFSYDVKMKEKGDIPEGYSVSREKKERFSLILESASTNQTSMYLCASSAARNPYEQYFGPGTRLTVT.